This T cell receptor (beta chain) was retrieved from a study of CD8+ T cells in alopecia areata. Study-level information: The authors grafted skin from roughly 6-12-month-old C3H/HeJ donors with spontaneous alopecia onto approximately 6-11-week-old female C3H/HeJ mice.

Germline V lookup: CDR1 NSHNY, CDR2 SYGAGN. The V and J ends lost 0 bases and 3 bases respectively, with 10 bases between them. The CDR3 runs 14 residues. On this clone itself: The antigen is not known. Gene names are mouse gene names. The read halts 4 residues ahead of the CDR3 end, with the missing end drawn from the germline J gene.

Cutaneous lymph nodes were pooled and cells sorted by CD4, CD8alpha, NKG2D, NKG2ACE and more. General observations from the study: Patients showed less clear TCR sequence sharing than mice, possibly partly because of HLA diversity. Across lesional scalp, and particularly alopecia totalis/universalis, clonality surpassed that of normal scalp. In scalp samples, resident alphabeta T cells of normal skin are also sequenced.

TCR sequencing used cDNA made by reverse transcription of extracted RNA. Repertoires were generated with immunoSEQ multiplex PCR, while TCRdb's copy carries only in-frame clones and drops some. This sample carries about 19,000 clones, none of them present only once. The chain couples TRBV13-1 to TRBJ2-7, with D tentatively TRBD1 (6 bases). The TCR comes from a C3H/HeJ mouse with alopecia areata. The mice in this strain carry MHC haplotype H2-k. The sequenced sample was CD8+ T cells sorted from a lymph node. The chain's CDR3 is CASSDAGDIYEQYF. The sequenced part of the CDR3 DNA is TGTGCCAGCAGTGATGCAGGGGACATCTAT.